Each of the 27 T cell receptor beta chains below was sequenced from the same sample in a study of early T cells in non-severe SARS-CoV-2 infection. Each CDR3 protein gets one entry after TCRdb re-called the 5' RACE reads with MiXCR. The profile shows about 28,000 distinct CDR3 sequences, about 4.3% of them singletons. The material sequenced was whole blood, taken at baseline. Receptors originate from an adult who was a healthcare worker with PCR-confirmed SARS-CoV-2 infection or an uninfected control (not recorded which).

This clonotype has at least ten counts. This chain connects TRBV11-1 to TRBJ2-7, with TRBD2 matching over 10 bases. Losses at the gene ends were 5 bases for V and 4 bases for J; bases not matched to a gene: 8. The CDR3 has 15 residues. Looked up from germline, CDR1 is SGHAT and CDR2 is FQDESV (reference sequence). The chain's CDR3 is CASSLLAGALYEQYF. For the CDR3, the DNA is TGTGCCAGCAGCCTTCTAGCGGGAGCCTTATACGAGCAGTACTTC.

This clonotype has ten or more counts. This chain links TRBV7-9 with TRBJ2-2; 8 bases are a match to TRBD1. The trim removed 3 bases at V and 4 bases at J, leaving 7 bases unmatched. Germline CDR1 reads SEHNR; CDR2 reads FQNEAQ (reference sequence). This CDR3 is 16 amino acids long. The CDR3 protein is CASSFRTGRPTGELFF. The CDR3 DNA follows: TGTGCCAGCAGCTTTAGGACAGGGAGACCCACCGGGGAGCTGTTTTTT.

This clonotype was found many times. The V gene is TRBV7-2, the J gene TRBJ1-4; D uncertain. The CDR3 length is 14 residues. CDR1 SGHTA and CDR2 FQGNSA come from the germline V gene. Trimming removed 2 bases at V and 5 bases at J, with 9 bases between. The CDR3, as DNA: TGTGCCAGCAGCTTATTTTCGGAGAATGAAAAACTGTTTTTT. This translates into CASSLFSENEKLFF.

This clonotype was seen repeatedly, ten times or more. As DNA, the CDR3 is TGTGCCAGCTCACCACCGAGCCAGCTGAACACTGAAGCTTTCTTT. It codes for CASSPPSQLNTEAFF. The rearrangement joins TRBV18 to TRBJ1-1; no clear D gene. The V gene lost 0 bases and the J gene lost 0 bases, with 8 bases spanning the gap. Germline V gene data show CDR1 as KGHSH and CDR2 as LQKENI. CDR3 size: 15 residues.

At least ten counts were recorded for this clonotype. The rearrangement uses TRBV6-5 and TRBJ2-7, with 9 positions matching TRBD1. Germline assignment: CDR1 MNHEY and CDR2 SVGAGI. This CDR3 comprises 15 residues. V lost 0 bases, J lost 1 base, and 1 base stayed unmatched. CDR3 amino acids: CASSYSGQGSYEQYF. Written as DNA, the CDR3 is TGTGCCAGCAGTTACTCGGGACAGGGATCCTACGAGCAGTACTTC.

This clonotype was picked up a small number of times. This sequence joins TRBV9 and TRBJ2-7; weak D call: TRBD2 (5 bases). The V gene's germline CDR1 is SGDLS and CDR2 YYNGEE. The CDR3 consists of 16 residues. Deletions cut 3 bases from V and 4 bases from J, with 20 bases between. CDR3: CASSEGGEGFGYEQYF. CDR3 in DNA: TGTGCCAGCAGCGAAGGAGGTGAAGGGTTTGGGTACGAGCAGTACTTC.

This clonotype appeared many times. This chain links TRBV5-5 with TRBJ2-1; 7 bases line up with TRBD1. Germline CDR1 reads SGHKS; CDR2 reads YYEKEE (reference sequence). Trimming cost V 3 bases and J 1 base; bases outside gene matches: 4. The CDR3 has 15 residues. CDR3 in DNA: TGTGCCAGCAGCTCAGACAGGGTTTCCTACAATGAGCAGTTCTTC. This sequence encodes CASSSDRVSYNEQFF.

Ten or more counts support this clonotype. This rearrangement joins TRBV5-1 to TRBJ1-2; D is uncertain. CDR3 length: 13 residues. The V and J ends lost 0 bases and 1 base respectively, with 4 bases between them. The germline CDR1 and CDR2 sequences are SGHRS and YFSETQ. The CDR3: CASSLGHNYGYTF. CDR3 DNA: TGCGCCAGCAGCTTGGGGCATAACTATGGCTACACCTTC. Together with reference TRBV5-1 and TRBJ1-2, the CDR3 gives the full variable domain: KAGVTQTPRYLIKTRGQQVTLSCSPISGHRSVSWYQQTPGQGLQFLFEYFSETQRNKGNFPGRFSGRQFSNSRSEMNVSTLELGDSALYLCASSLGHNYGYTFGSGTRLTVV.

This clonotype was recorded many times. The chain recombines TRBV4-2 with TRBJ2-1; D gene unclear. This CDR3 is 15 amino acids long. The germline gives CDR1 LGHNA, CDR2 YNFKEQ. Trimming pared 1 base from V and 5 bases from J, leaving 12 bases between. The CDR3 here is CASSQAGTNHNEQFF. The CDR3, as DNA: TGTGCCAGCAGCCAAGCGGGCACGAATCACAATGAGCAGTTCTTC.

In this sample, this clonotype turned up many times. The V and J genes are TRBV12-3 or TRBV12-4 and TRBJ1-1; 7 bases match TRBD1. With V trimmed by 7 bases and J by 2 bases, 7 bases remained unmatched. The CDR3 contains 14 residues. Here the CDR3 DNA reads TGTGCCAGCACCCCCGGACAGGTCAACACTGAAGCTTTCTTT. The encoded protein is CASTPGQVNTEAFF.

This clonotype showed up many times. The chain carries TRBV4-3 and TRBJ1-1; D call uncertain. The CDR3 sequence is 15 residues long. Germline V gene sequence: CDR1 LGHNA, CDR2 YSLEER. V lost 1 base, J lost 1 base, and 10 bases lay in between. CDR3 nucleotides: TGCGCCAGCAGCCAAGGTTCGAGAACGAACACTGAAGCTTTCTTT. It translates to CASSQGSRTNTEAFF.

This clonotype has ten or more counts. The chain has TRBV9 and TRBJ2-7, with TRBD2 matching 7 bases. The CDR3 is 15 amino acids. Germline trimming cut 0 bases from V and 2 bases from J; bases unmatched to any gene: 5. From germline, CDR1 is SGDLS and CDR2 YYNGEE. The CDR3, as DNA: TGTGCCAGCAGCGTAGACCTGGGGAGGGCCTACGAGCAGTACTTC. Amino acids: CASSVDLGRAYEQYF.

This clonotype was observed many times. The rearrangement joins TRBV10-3 to TRBJ2-3; D might be TRBD1 (5 bases). Trimming took 6 bases from V and 5 from J, leaving 15 bases between them. Looked up from germline, CDR1 is ENHRY and CDR2 is SYGVKD. There are 14 residues in the CDR3. The CDR3 here is CAIRFQGRVDTQYF. CDR3 DNA sequence: TGTGCCATCAGATTCCAGGGAAGGGTAGATACGCAGTATTTT.

This clonotype came up many times. J is TRBJ2-4 and V is TRBV9; D gene unclear. Germline lookup yields CDR1 SGDLS and CDR2 YYNGEE. This CDR3 is 12 amino acids long. V gave up 0 bases and J gave up 15 bases, with 13 bases separating them. CDR3 in amino acids: CASSVGTDPLYF. As DNA, the CDR3 is TGTGCCAGCAGCGTAGGGACCGACCCCTTGTACTTC.

This clonotype occurred many times. The chain combines TRBV7-2 with TRBJ2-3; D is unresolved. The CDR3 has 14 residues. Germline CDR1 SGHTA, CDR2 FQGNSA. The ends were cut back, 3 bases at V and 2 bases at J, with 9 bases in the middle. The CDR3 region has the DNA TGTGCCAGCAGCTTCGGGCAGAACACAGATACGCAGTATTTT. It specifies CASSFGQNTDTQYF.

This clonotype occurred many times. The chain employs TRBV6-5 and TRBJ1-3, with D uncertain. Germline V gene lookup returns CDR1 MNHEY and CDR2 SVGAGI. CDR3 length equals 17 residues. Trimming cost V 5 bases and J 4 bases, with 21 bases left between them. The CDR3 DNA is TGTGCCAGCAGTCCACTAGGCCCCAGGAAAACCGGAAACACCATATATTTT. Its translation is CASSPLGPRKTGNTIYF.

This clonotype was observed a single time. V usage is TRBV5-1 and J usage is TRBJ1-4, with 7 bases that match TRBD1. CDR1 and CDR2 from the germline V gene are SGHRS and YFSETQ. The CDR3 is made up of 14 amino acids. J was trimmed by 5 bases and V by 5 bases; bases with no gene match: 6. The CDR3 DNA reads TGCGCCAGCAGGACCGGGACAGAGAATGAAAAACTGTTTTTT. It codes for CASRTGTENEKLFF. Together with reference TRBV5-1 and TRBJ1-4, the CDR3 gives the full variable domain: KAGVTQTPRYLIKTRGQQVTLSCSPISGHRSVSWYQQTPGQGLQFLFEYFSETQRNKGNFPGRFSGRQFSNSRSEMNVSTLELGDSALYLCASRTGTENEKLFFGSGTQLSVL.

This clonotype appeared many times. The chain is built from TRBV5-4 and TRBJ2-1; D is uncertain. V was pared by 4 bases and J by 10 bases, with 12 bases between. Germline CDR1 SGHNT, CDR2 YYREEE (reference sequence). The CDR3 totals 12 residues. CDR3 in DNA: TGTGCCAGCAGCCCCGTGACCGGGGAGCAGTTCTTC. It codes for CASSPVTGEQFF. The full variable domain, rest sourced from reference TRBV5-4 and TRBJ2-1, is ETGVTQSPTHLIKTRGQQVTLRCSSQSGHNTVSWYQQALGQGPQFIFQYYREEENGRGNFPPRFSGLQFPNYSSELNVNALELDDSALYLCASSPVTGEQFFGPGTRLTVL.

This clonotype was seen a few times. The chain employs TRBV30 and TRBJ2-5, with TRBD2 matching 14 bases. The CDR3 loop spans 17 amino acids. V shed 1 base, J shed 5 bases, and the junction held 9 bases outside the gene matches. Germline CDR1 GTSNPN, CDR2 SVGIG (reference sequence). The CDR3 bases are TGTGCCTGGAGTGCTGGACTAGCGGGAGGAGGGAGCGAGACCCAGTACTTC. Encoded protein: CAWSAGLAGGGSETQYF.

This clonotype occurred many times. CDR3 protein: CASSYTAGELFF. The CDR3 DNA reads as TGTGCCAGCAGTTACACAGCCGGGGAGCTGTTTTTT. This chain links TRBV6-2 or TRBV6-3 with TRBJ2-2; D gene unclear. From germline, CDR1 is MNHEY and CDR2 SVGEGT. This CDR3 is built from 12 residues. Deletions cut 2 bases from V and 6 bases from J, with 4 bases between.

V gene TRBV24-1 combines with J gene TRBJ2-1; tentatively, D is TRBD2 (6 bases). This CDR3 is built from 14 residues. Germline V CDR1 and CDR2: KGHDR, SFDVKD. Trimming pared 5 bases from V and 9 bases from J, leaving 16 bases between. CDR3 sequence: CATSAGGVGGEQFF. The DNA for the CDR3 is TGTGCCACCAGTGCGGGCGGGGTAGGAGGTGAGCAGTTCTTC.

This clonotype was detected many times. The CDR3 region has the DNA TGTGCCAGCAGTTACGGGGGGCATCAGCCCCAGCATTTT. The encoded protein is CASSYGGHQPQHF. The chain couples TRBV6-2 or TRBV6-3 to TRBJ1-5, with D perhaps TRBD1 (6 bases). With 2 bases removed from V and 5 bases from J, the gap between germline ends came to 7 bases. Germline loops: CDR1 MNHEY, CDR2 SVGEGT. The CDR3 length is 13 residues.

There are many counts of this clonotype. V is TRBV6-8 and J is TRBJ1-2, with 11 bases fitting TRBD1. The V and J ends lost 4 bases and 5 bases, in that order; junction bases with no gene match: 24. The CDR3 is 21 amino acids. CDR1 and CDR2 (germline): MNHGY, SAAAGT. The CDR3 nucleotides read TGTGCCAGCAGTTCCTATGGGGACAGGGGGATTTCTGCGGGCCTTGGATATGGCTACACCTTC. Translating it yields CASSSYGDRGISAGLGYGYTF.

The chain joins TRBV6-1 to TRBJ2-4, with D perhaps TRBD1 or TRBD2 (5 bases each). Germline CDR1 and CDR2: MNHNS and SASEGT. The CDR3 is 19 amino acids. Between the trimmed V and J ends, which lost 4 bases and 0 bases, there was a span of 22 bases. The CDR3 loop is CASSGEGTQLRLAKNIQYF. Written as DNA, the CDR3 is TGTGCCAGCAGTGGAGAGGGGACGCAGCTTAGGCTAGCCAAAAACATTCAGTACTTC.

This clonotype showed up many times. V usage is TRBV29-1 and J usage is TRBJ2-7, with 8 bases fitting TRBD1. In germline, CDR1 is SQVTM, CDR2 ANQGSEA. Trimming took 6 bases from V and 0 from J; bases not matched to a gene: 4. The CDR3 runs 13 residues. In nucleotides, the CDR3 is TGCAGCGTGGGACAGGCCCCCTCCTACGAGCAGTACTTC. It codes for CSVGQAPSYEQYF.

Ten or more counts support this clonotype. This chain uses TRBV29-1 with TRBJ1-1, with D perhaps matching TRBD1 (6 bases). Per germline, CDR1 SQVTM and CDR2 ANQGSEA. V lost 7 bases to trimming and J lost 8 bases, with 8 bases between them. The CDR3 totals 9 residues. The chain's CDR3 is CSGGGEAFF. The DNA of the CDR3 is TGCAGCGGGGGGGGCGAAGCTTTCTTT.

This clonotype qualifies as medium-sized. The genes are TRBV28 and TRBJ2-1, with 11 bases fitting TRBD1. Germline V gene data show CDR1 as MDHEN and CDR2 as SYDVKM. The J segment lost 8 bases and the V segment lost 5 bases, leaving 11 bases of the junction unmatched. The CDR3 length is 16 residues. CDR3: CASSGQGAELADEQFF. In nucleotides, the CDR3 is TGTGCCAGCAGTGGACAGGGGGCTGAGTTAGCGGATGAGCAGTTCTTC.